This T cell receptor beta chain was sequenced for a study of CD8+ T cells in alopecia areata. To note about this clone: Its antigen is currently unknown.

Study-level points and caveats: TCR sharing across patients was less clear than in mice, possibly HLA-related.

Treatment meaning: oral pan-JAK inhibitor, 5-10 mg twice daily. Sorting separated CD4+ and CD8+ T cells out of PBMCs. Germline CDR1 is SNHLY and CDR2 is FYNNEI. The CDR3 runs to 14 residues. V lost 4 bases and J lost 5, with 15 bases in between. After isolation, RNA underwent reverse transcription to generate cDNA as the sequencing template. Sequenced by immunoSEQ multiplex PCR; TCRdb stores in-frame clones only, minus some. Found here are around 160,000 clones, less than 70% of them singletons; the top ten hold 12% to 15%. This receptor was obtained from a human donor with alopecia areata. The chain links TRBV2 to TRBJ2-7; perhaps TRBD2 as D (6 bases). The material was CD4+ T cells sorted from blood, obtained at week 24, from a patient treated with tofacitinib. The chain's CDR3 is CASSGGAGRHEQYF. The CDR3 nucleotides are TGTGCCAGCAGTGGAGGAGCAGGGAGGCACGAGCAGTACTTC. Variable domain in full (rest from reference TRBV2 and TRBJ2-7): EPEVTQTPSHQVTQMGQEVILRCVPISNHLYFYWYRQILGQKVEFLVSFYNNEISEKSEIFDDQFSVERPDGSNFTLKIRSTKLEDSAMYFCASSGGAGRHEQYFGPGTRLTVT.